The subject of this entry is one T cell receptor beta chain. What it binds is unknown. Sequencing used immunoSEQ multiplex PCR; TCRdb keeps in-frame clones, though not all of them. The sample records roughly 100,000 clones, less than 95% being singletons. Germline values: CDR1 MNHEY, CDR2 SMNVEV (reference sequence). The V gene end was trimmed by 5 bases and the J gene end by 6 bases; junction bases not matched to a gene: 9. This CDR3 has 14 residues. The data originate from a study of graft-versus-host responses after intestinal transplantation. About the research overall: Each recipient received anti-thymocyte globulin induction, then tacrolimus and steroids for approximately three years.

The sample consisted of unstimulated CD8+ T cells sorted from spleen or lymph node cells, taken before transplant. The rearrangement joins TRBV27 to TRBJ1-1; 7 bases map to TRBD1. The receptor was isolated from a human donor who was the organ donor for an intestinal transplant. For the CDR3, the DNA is TGTGCCAGCAGTGCGACAGGGCCCCCCCCTGAAGCTTTCTTT. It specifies CASSATGPPPEAFF.